One sample yielded the 16 T cell receptor beta chains listed below, sequenced in a study of blood T cell repertoires in COVID-19. The assay was immunoSEQ multiplex PCR, and TCRdb's table has in-frame clones only and misses some. The sample has hundreds of thousands of clones; 88% are singletons. The sequenced material came from PBMCs or T cells enriched from blood (not recorded which). All receptors come from a woman aged 60 to 75 in a cohort exposed to, infected with or recovered from COVID-19 (not recorded which).

This clone was seen only once. The rearrangement uses TRBV19 and TRBJ1-5; tentatively, D is TRBD1 (6 bases). The CDR3 has 16 amino acids. V was clipped by 7 bases and J by 6 bases, with 22 bases between them. Germline V gives CDR1 LNHDA, CDR2 SQIVND (reference sequence). CDR3 DNA sequence: TGTGCCAGTACCAAAATGGGACAAGAGTTAGTTCAGCCCCAGCATTTT. It translates to CASTKMGQELVQPQHF.

The V call is TRBV5-6, the J call TRBJ1-1; a possible D gene is TRBD1 (5 bases). The CDR3 contains 16 residues. The germline CDR1 and CDR2 sequences are SGHDT and YYEEEE. Trimming removed 0 bases from V and 1 base from J, with 13 bases in between. The CDR3 DNA reads as TGTGCCAGCAGCTTGGGGCTCAGGGCAGGGAACACTGAAGCTTTCTTT. Amino acid sequence: CASSLGLRAGNTEAFF.

The chain employs TRBV7-2 and TRBJ2-7; 12 positions match TRBD2. V lost 5 bases to trimming and J lost 0 bases; unmatched junction nucleotides: 5. The CDR3 is 16 residues long. The germline CDR1 and CDR2 sequences are SGHTA and FQGNSA. The CDR3 coding sequence is TGTGCCAGCAGCCCTACTAGCGGGGGGAGCTCCTACGAGCAGTACTTC. This gives the protein CASSPTSGGSSYEQYF.

This chain links TRBV4-3 with TRBJ1-1; D is unresolved. V lost 0 bases to trimming and J lost 4 bases, with 21 bases between them. The CDR3 runs to 18 residues. Per germline, CDR1 LGHNA and CDR2 YSLEER. The CDR3, as DNA: TGCGCCAGCAGCCAAGATAAAAGTCTGGATCGGGTGGGCACTGAAGCTTTCTTT. Its translation is CASSQDKSLDRVGTEAFF.

V is TRBV2 and J is TRBJ2-3, with D possibly being TRBD1 (5 bases). This CDR3 spans 15 amino acids. V lost 2 bases, J lost 1 base, and 10 bases lay in between. Germline values: CDR1 SNHLY, CDR2 FYNNEI. The CDR3 reads CASSEQEGGTDTQYF. For the CDR3, the DNA is TGTGCCAGCAGTGAACAGGAAGGGGGCACAGATACGCAGTATTTT.

The chain carries TRBV24-1 and TRBJ1-6, with a weak D call TRBD1 (5 bases). This CDR3 spans 19 amino acids. The germline V gene has CDR1 KGHDR and CDR2 SFDVKD. V shed 1 base and J shed 0 bases, with 15 bases lying between them. The CDR3 coding sequence is TGTGCCACCAGTGATTTAGGGGTAGGGGCGAGCTCCTATAATTCACCCCTCCACTTT. Its protein is CATSDLGVGASSYNSPLHF.

The chain is built from TRBV28 and TRBJ2-5, with a possible D match to TRBD1 (6 bases). The CDR3 has 13 amino acids. V lost 5 bases to trimming and J lost 0 bases, with 7 bases between them. CDR1 and CDR2 from the germline V gene are MDHEN and SYDVKM. The CDR3 DNA sequence: TGTGCCAGCAGTAGGGACAACCAAGAGACCCAGTACTTC. Its protein is CASSRDNQETQYF.

This clone appeared once. V usage is TRBV14 and J usage is TRBJ2-1; possibly TRBD2 for D (5 bases). Trimming removed 0 bases from V and 7 bases from J, with 10 bases in between. The V gene's germline CDR1 is SGHDN and CDR2 FVKESK. The CDR3 consists of 14 residues. This CDR3 reads CASSQDPTRNEQFF. The CDR3 DNA reads TGTGCCAGCAGCCAAGACCCTACTAGGAATGAGCAGTTCTTC. The full variable domain, completed using reference TRBV14 and TRBJ2-1, is EAGVTQFPSHSVIEKGQTVTLRCDPISGHDNLYWYRRVMGKEIKFLLHFVKESKQDESGMPNNRFLAERTGGTYSTLKVQPAELEDSGVYFCASSQDPTRNEQFFGPGTRLTVL.

The V and J genes are TRBV5-6 and TRBJ2-3, with D tentatively TRBD2 (5 bases). V was pared by 1 base and J by 2 bases, with 11 bases between. There are 15 residues in the CDR3. Per germline, CDR1 SGHDT and CDR2 YYEEEE. The CDR3 loop is CASSLIGVNTDTQYF. The CDR3 DNA sequence: TGTGCCAGCAGCTTGATCGGGGTAAACACAGATACGCAGTATTTT.

This chain uses TRBV18 with TRBJ2-3, with 12 bases matching TRBD2. CDR1 and CDR2 (germline): KGHSH, LQKENI. The length of the CDR3 is 22 residues. With 1 base clipped from V and 0 bases from J, the junction kept 17 bases outside the gene matches. The CDR3 coding sequence is TGTGCCAGCTCACCACGGACTCTAGCGGGAGGGCCTGCGGTCTCTAGCACAGATACGCAGTATTTT. This gives the protein CASSPRTLAGGPAVSSTDTQYF. The entire variable domain, with the rest obtained from reference TRBV18 and TRBJ2-3, is as follows: NAGVMQNPRHLVRRRGQEARLRCSPMKGHSHVYWYRQLPEEGLKFMVYLQKENIIDESGMPKERFSAEFPKEGPSILRIQQVVRGDSAAYFCASSPRTLAGGPAVSSTDTQYFGPGTRLTVL.

V is TRBV6-6 and J is TRBJ1-5; the D gene is possibly TRBD1 (5 bases). Trimming took off 6 bases at V and 1 base at J, with 13 bases between the two ends. Germline V lookup: CDR1 MNHNY, CDR2 SVGAGI (reference sequence). The CDR3 consists of 15 residues. CDR3 residues: CASSRGHQSNQPQHF. In DNA form, the CDR3 reads TGTGCCAGCAGCAGAGGACATCAGAGCAATCAGCCCCAGCATTTT.

The CDR3 spells CASARLAGGRNEQFF. In DNA, the CDR3 is TGTGCCAGCGCCAGACTAGCGGGAGGACGGAATGAGCAGTTCTTC. V usage is TRBV2 and J usage is TRBJ2-1; 13 bases are a match to TRBD2. Germline values: CDR1 SNHLY, CDR2 FYNNEI. The length of the CDR3 is 15 residues. The ends lost 8 bases at V and 7 bases at J; junction bases unmatched: 8.

On this clone: Other DNA sequences in the sample encode the same CDR3. The chain couples TRBV30 to TRBJ2-7, with TRBD1 as a possible D gene (6 bases). The ends were cut back, 0 bases at V and 2 bases at J, with 11 bases in the middle. CDR3 length equals 14 residues. CDR1 is GTSNPN, CDR2 SVGIG, per germline (reference sequence). The CDR3 DNA follows: TGTGCCTGGAGTGTAAGAGGGGGACCCTACGAGCAGTACTTC. Protein product: CAWSVRGGPYEQYF.

This chain joins TRBV28 and TRBJ1-5, with TRBD1 matching 8 bases. This CDR3 contains 14 residues. The V segment lost 5 bases and the J segment 3 bases; nucleotides outside the gene matches: 3. Germline-derived CDR1 and CDR2 are MDHEN and SYDVKM. The CDR3 reads CASSRQGPNQPQHF. DNA of the CDR3: TGTGCCAGCAGTCGACAGGGGCCCAATCAGCCCCAGCATTTT.

This clone was recorded a few times. The chain employs TRBV4-2 and TRBJ2-5; TRBD2 matches at 9 bases. Germline CDR1 reads LGHNA; CDR2 reads YNFKEQ. The length of the CDR3 is 16 residues. With 1 base clipped from V and 5 bases from J, the junction kept 8 bases outside the gene matches. The CDR3 is CASSQVSSGTGETQYF. The CDR3, as DNA: TGTGCCAGCAGCCAAGTCTCTAGCGGGACTGGGGAGACCCAGTACTTC.

The chain links TRBV10-2 to TRBJ2-7; 11 bases fit TRBD2. The junction had 10 bases not matched to a gene; V was cut back by 1 base and J by 5 bases. This CDR3 has 17 amino acids. Per germline, CDR1 WSHSY and CDR2 SAAADI. CDR3 amino acids: CASSEYSPTSGKNEQYF. CDR3 DNA sequence: TGCGCCAGCAGTGAGTATTCCCCGACTAGCGGGAAGAACGAGCAGTACTTC.